The clone carrying this TCR beta chain turned up a few times. These data originate in a study of T cell clones after liver transplantation. Background on the study: Graft-donor-reactive sequences were compared with third-party-reactive TCRbeta sequences from pre-transplant mixed lymphocyte reactions.

Assay: immunoSEQ multiplex PCR; the TCRdb copy retains only in-frame clones and omits some. The table shows 40,000 to 55,000 clones, with 70% to 90% occurring only once. This TCR was recovered from a human patient who received a liver transplant. Some of these T cells may belong to the graft donor. The sample consisted of CD4+ T cells from blood, taken 24 months after liver transplant.

DNA for the CDR3: TGTGCCAGCAGCCCTCCGGACAGGGGAGCTTTCTTT. Its protein product is CASSPPDRGAFF. The chain uses TRBV11-2 and TRBJ1-1; 9 bases line up with TRBD1. The V gene's germline CDR1 is SGHAT and CDR2 FQNNGV. The CDR3 runs 12 residues. V dropped 5 bases and J dropped 10; count of bases not matched to a gene: 5.